Presented here are 8 T cell receptor beta chains from one specimen sequenced in a study of blood T cell repertoires in COVID-19. Some clones are missing from TCRdb's copy, which holds only in-frame ones; the method was immunoSEQ multiplex PCR. The sample includes 25,000 to 30,000 clones, about 83% of them seen just once. Sequencing was done on a sample of peripheral blood. The receptors originated from a human donor in a cohort sampled during active COVID-19.

The V gene is TRBV29-1, the J gene TRBJ1-2, with 8 bases aligning to TRBD1. Unmatched junction bases numbered 11, after V lost 6 bases and J lost 8 bases. Germline CDR1 reads SQVTM; CDR2 reads ANQGSEA. The CDR3 covers 13 residues. The CDR3 here is CSVALQGGEGYTF. The CDR3 DNA sequence: TGCAGCGTAGCACTACAGGGGGGAGAAGGCTACACCTTC.

The V call is TRBV7-2, the J call TRBJ2-2, with 12 positions matching TRBD1. The CDR3 extends over 15 amino acids. The J segment lost 8 bases and the V segment lost 1 base, leaving 2 bases of the junction unmatched. Germline values: CDR1 SGHTA, CDR2 FQGNSA. The CDR3 region is CASSLEGQGAGELFF. As DNA, the CDR3 is TGTGCCAGCAGCTTAGAGGGACAGGGGGCAGGGGAGCTGTTTTTT.

The chain joins TRBV28 to TRBJ1-5, with a tentative D call TRBD1 (5 bases). In germline, CDR1 is MDHEN, CDR2 SYDVKM. CDR3 size: 14 residues. Written as DNA, the CDR3 is TGTGCGATCCGCGTCGGGGGTAGCAATCAGCCCCAGCATTTT. Amino acids: CAIRVGGSNQPQHF.

The genes are TRBV28 and TRBJ1-2, with 8 bases identical to TRBD1. The CDR3 is 14 amino acids. The V segment lost 6 bases and the J segment 4 bases; nucleotides outside the gene matches: 7. The germline V gene encodes CDR1 MDHEN and CDR2 SYDVKM. In nucleotides, the CDR3 is TGTGCCAGCAGGGGGGCAGGGGGCCCCTATGGCTACACCTTC. It is translated as CASRGAGGPYGYTF.

This clone came up once. The V and J genes are TRBV19 and TRBJ1-5; 8 positions agree with TRBD1. The CDR3 totals 16 residues. V was pared by 1 base and J by 3 bases, with 5 bases of the junction left unmatched. CDR1 LNHDA and CDR2 SQIVND come from the germline V gene (reference sequence). Here the CDR3 DNA reads TGTGCCAGTAGTATAGTCGGGACAGGTATCAATCAGCCCCAGCATTTT. Its translation is CASSIVGTGINQPQHF.

This clone appeared a few times. The chain links TRBV18 to TRBJ1-6; TRBD1 is a possible D gene (6 bases). V lost 0 bases and J 6 bases, leaving 6 bases between the germline ends. From germline, CDR1 is KGHSH and CDR2 LQKENI. The CDR3 spans 14 residues. The CDR3 protein is CASSPPGANSPLHF. In DNA form, the CDR3 reads TGTGCCAGCTCACCACCGGGGGCTAATTCACCCCTCCACTTT.

This clone is medium-sized within its sample. One junction end does not reproduce the germline sequence, and a read error may be involved. This chain links TRBV11-3 with TRBJ2-7; D may be TRBD1 (6 bases). The CDR3 is made up of 12 amino acids. The germline gives CDR1 SGHNT, CDR2 YENEEA. CDR3 residues: CASSPTRTALLF. The CDR3 DNA follows: TGTGCCAGCAGCCCAACCCGGACAGCCCTCCTCTTC.

J is TRBJ2-7 and V is TRBV12-2; the table calls TRBD2, which could not be checked here. TRBV12-2 is listed as a pseudogene. The CDR3 consists of 17 residues. The CDR3 protein is CASRSQRGGVKPYEQYF. Written as DNA, the CDR3 is TGTGCAAGTCGCTCTCAGCGGGGGGGTGTTAAACCCTACGAGCAGTACTTC.